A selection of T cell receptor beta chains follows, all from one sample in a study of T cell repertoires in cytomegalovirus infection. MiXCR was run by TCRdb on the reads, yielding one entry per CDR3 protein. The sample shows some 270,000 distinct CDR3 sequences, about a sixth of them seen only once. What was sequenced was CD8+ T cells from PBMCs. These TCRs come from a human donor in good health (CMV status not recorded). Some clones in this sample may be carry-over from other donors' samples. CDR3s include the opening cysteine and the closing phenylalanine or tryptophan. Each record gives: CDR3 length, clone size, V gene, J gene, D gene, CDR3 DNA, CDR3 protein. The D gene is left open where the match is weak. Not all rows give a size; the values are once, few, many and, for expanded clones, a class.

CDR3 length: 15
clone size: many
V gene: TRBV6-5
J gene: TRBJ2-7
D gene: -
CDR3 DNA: TGTGCCAGCAGTTACTCGGTGGCGGGGATATACGAGCAGTACTTC
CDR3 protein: CASSYSVAGIYEQYF

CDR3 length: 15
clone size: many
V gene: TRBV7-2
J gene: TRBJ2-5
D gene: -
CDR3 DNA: TGTGCCAGCAGCTTATGGGGTTTGGTTAAGGAGACCCAGTACTTC
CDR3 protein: CASSLWGLVKETQYF

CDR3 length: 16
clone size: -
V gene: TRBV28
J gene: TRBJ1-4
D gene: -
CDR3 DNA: TGTGCCAGCAACAACCCCCGACGCTCAACTAATGAAAAACTGTTTTTT
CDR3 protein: CASNNPRRSTNEKLFF

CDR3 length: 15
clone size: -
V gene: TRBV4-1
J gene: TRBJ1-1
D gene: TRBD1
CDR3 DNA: TGCGCCAGCAGCTTTAGGACAGGGGGCAACACTGAAGCTTTCTTT
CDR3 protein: CASSFRTGGNTEAFF

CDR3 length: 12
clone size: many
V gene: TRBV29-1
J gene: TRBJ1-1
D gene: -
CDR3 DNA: TGCAGCGTCGACACAGTGAACACTGAAGCTTTCTTT
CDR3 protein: CSVDTVNTEAFF

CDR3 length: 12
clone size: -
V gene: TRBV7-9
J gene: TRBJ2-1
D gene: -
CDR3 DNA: TGTGCCAGCAGGGACGGAGAACTTGAGCAGTTCTTC
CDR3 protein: CASRDGELEQFF

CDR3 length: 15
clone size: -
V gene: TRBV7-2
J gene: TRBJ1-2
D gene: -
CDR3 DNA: TGTGCCAGCAGCTTTGGACTGGGGGGTTTACAAGGCTACACCTTC
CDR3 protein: CASSFGLGGLQGYTF

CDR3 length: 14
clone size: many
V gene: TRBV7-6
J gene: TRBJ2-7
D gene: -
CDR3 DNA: TGTGCCAGCAGCTTAGTTGGGCCACGTAGCGAGCAGTACTTC
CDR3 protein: CASSLVGPRSEQYF

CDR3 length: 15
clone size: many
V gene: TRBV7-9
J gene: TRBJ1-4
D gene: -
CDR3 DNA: TGTGCCAGCAGTCGACGGGACTCGAACGTGGAAAAACTGTTTTTT
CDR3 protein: CASSRRDSNVEKLFF

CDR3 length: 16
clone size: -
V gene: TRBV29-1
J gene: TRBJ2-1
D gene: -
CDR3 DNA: TGCAGCGTCTCACCCCCCCCGGGGGGACACTACAATGAGCAGTTCTTC
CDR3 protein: CSVSPPPGGHYNEQFF

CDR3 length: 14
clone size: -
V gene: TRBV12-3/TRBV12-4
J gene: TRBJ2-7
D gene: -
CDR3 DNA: TGTGCCAGCAGTTCCGGGGACATCATCTACGAGCAGTACTTC
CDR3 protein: CASSSGDIIYEQYF

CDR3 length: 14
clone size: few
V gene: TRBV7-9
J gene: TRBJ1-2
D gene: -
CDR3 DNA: TGTGCCAGCAGCCTTATTGAGGGGATCTATGGCTACACCTTC
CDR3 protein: CASSLIEGIYGYTF

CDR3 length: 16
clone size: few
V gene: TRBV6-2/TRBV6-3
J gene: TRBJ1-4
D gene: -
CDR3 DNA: TGTGCCAGCAGCCATTACGTCGGACCGGGGGGTGAAAAACTGTTTTTT
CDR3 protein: CASSHYVGPGGEKLFF

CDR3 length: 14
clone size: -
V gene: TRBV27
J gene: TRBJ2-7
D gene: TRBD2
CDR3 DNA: TGTGCCAGCAGTTTACGCGGGGGGTGGTACGAGCAGTACTTC
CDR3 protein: CASSLRGGWYEQYF

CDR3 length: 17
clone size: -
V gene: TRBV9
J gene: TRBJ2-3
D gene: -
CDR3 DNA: TGTGCCAGCAGCGTAGGAGGGAGGCCGGCAGGAACAGATACGCAGTATTTT
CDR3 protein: CASSVGGRPAGTDTQYF

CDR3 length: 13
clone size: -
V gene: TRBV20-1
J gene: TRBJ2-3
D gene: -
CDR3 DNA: TGCAGTGCGCCACGGGATAACACAGATACGCAGTATTTT
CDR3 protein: CSAPRDNTDTQYF

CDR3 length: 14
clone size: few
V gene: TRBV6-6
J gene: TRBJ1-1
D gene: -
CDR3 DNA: TGTGCCAGCAGCCGCAGGGGAAGGTGGACTGAAGCTTTCTTT
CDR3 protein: CASSRRGRWTEAFF

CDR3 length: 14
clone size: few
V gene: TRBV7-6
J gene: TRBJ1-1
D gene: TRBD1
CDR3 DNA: TGTGCCAGCAGCTCCCGGGACAGGGGCTCTGAAGCTTTCTTT
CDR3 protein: CASSSRDRGSEAFF

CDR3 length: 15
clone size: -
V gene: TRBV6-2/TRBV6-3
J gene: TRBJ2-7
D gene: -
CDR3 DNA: TGTGCCAGCAGTTACGGCGGGTCACCCCCCTACGAGCAGTACTTC
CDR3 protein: CASSYGGSPPYEQYF

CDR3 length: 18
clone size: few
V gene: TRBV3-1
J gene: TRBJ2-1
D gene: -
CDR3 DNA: TGTGCCAGCAGCCAAGTCGTAGTCCGGGACTCACGATACAATGAGCAGTTCTTC
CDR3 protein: CASSQVVVRDSRYNEQFF

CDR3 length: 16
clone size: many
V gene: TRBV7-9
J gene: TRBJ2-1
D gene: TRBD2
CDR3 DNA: TGTGCCAGCAGACCCCTAGCGGGGGGGAACTACAATGAGCAGTTCTTC
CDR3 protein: CASRPLAGGNYNEQFF

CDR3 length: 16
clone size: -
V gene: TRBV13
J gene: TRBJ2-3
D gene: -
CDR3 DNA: TGTGCCAGTCCCCGCCGCACAGGGCAAAGCACAGATACGCAGTATTTT
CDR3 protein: CASPRRTGQSTDTQYF

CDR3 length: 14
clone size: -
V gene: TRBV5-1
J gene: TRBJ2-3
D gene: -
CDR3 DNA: TGCGCCAGCAGCTTGGGAGAAGGGAGAGATACGCAGTATTTT
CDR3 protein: CASSLGEGRDTQYF

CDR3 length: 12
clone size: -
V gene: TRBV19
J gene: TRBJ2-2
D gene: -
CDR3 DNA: TGTGCCGGGAGGGGGGACACCGGGGAGCTGTTTTTT
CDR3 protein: CAGRGDTGELFF

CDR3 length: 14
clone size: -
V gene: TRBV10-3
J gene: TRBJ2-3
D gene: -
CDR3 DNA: TGTGCCATCAGTGCAGGGGTAGGCACAAATACGCAGTATTTT
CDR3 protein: CAISAGVGTNTQYF

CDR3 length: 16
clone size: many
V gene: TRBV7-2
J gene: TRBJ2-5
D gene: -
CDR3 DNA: TGTGCCAGCAGCCCACAGGGACAGCGGAGGGTAGAGACCCAGTACTTC
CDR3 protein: CASSPQGQRRVETQYF

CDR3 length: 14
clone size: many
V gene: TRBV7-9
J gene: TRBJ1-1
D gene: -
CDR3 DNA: TGTGCCAGCTCCCAAGCCGGGTGGGCCACTGAAGCTTTCTTT
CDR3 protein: CASSQAGWATEAFF

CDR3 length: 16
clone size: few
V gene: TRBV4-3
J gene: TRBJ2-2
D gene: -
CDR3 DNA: TGCGCCAGCAGCCAAGAAAGGGGGAGCTACACCGGGGAGCTGTTTTTT
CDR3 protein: CASSQERGSYTGELFF

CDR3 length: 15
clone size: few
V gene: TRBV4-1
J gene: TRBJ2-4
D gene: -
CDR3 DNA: TGCGCCAGCAGCCAAGATAATCTAGCCAAAAACATTCAGTACTTC
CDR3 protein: CASSQDNLAKNIQYF

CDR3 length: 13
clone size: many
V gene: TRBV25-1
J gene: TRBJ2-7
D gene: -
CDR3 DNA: TGTGCCAGCAGTGAATCAGGTTCCTACGAGCAGTACTTC
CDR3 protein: CASSESGSYEQYF

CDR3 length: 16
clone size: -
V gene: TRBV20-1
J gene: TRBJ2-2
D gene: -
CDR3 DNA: TGCAGTGCTAGGGAGGGCGCTTGGGGGAACACCGGGGAGCTGTTTTTT
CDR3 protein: CSAREGAWGNTGELFF

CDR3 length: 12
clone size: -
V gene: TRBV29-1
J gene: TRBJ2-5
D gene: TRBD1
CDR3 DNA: TGCAGCGTGGACAGGGTCCAAGAGACCCAGTACTTC
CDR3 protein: CSVDRVQETQYF

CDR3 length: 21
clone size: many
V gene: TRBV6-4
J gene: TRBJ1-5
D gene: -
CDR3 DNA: TGTGCCAGCAGTGGTCTTGGGGGCGGCGGAGCCTCTAAGAATGGCAATCAGCCCCAGCATTTT
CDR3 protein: CASSGLGGGGASKNGNQPQHF